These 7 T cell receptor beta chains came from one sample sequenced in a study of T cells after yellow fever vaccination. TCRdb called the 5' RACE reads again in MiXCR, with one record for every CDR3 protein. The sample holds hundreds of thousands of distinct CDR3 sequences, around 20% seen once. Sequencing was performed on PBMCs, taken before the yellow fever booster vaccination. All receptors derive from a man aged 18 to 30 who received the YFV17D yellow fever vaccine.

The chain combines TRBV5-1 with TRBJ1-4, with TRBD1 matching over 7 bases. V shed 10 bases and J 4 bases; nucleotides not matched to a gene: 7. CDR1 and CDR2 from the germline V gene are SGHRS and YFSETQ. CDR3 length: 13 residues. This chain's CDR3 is CACRDSVNEKLFF. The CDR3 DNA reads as TGCGCCTGCCGGGACAGTGTTAATGAAAAACTGTTTTTT.

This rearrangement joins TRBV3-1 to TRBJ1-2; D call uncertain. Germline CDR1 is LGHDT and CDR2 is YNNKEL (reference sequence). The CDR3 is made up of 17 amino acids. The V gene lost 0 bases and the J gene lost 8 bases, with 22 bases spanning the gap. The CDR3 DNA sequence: TGTGCCAGCAGCCAAGACTCCTTCTCCAGTGGCTGGAGGGGCTACACCTTC. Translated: CASSQDSFSSGWRGYTF.

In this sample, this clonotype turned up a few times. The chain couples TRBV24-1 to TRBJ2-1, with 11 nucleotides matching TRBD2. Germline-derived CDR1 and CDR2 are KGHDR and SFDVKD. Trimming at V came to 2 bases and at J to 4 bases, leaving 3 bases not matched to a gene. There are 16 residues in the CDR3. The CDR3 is CATSDSGTSGYNEQFF. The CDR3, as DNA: TGTGCCACCAGTGATTCCGGGACTAGCGGATACAATGAGCAGTTCTTC.

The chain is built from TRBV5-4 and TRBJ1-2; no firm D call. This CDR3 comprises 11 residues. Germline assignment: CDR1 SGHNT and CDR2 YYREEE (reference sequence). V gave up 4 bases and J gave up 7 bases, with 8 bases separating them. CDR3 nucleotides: TGTGCCAGCAGCCGCGATCGTGGCTACACCTTC. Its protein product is CASSRDRGYTF.

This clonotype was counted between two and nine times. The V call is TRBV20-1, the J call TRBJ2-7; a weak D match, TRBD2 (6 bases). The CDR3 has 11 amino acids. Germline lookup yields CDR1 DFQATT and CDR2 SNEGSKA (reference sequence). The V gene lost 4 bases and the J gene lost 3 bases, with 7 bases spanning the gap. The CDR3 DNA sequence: TGCAGTGCTATGGGGGGCTACGAGCAGTACTTC. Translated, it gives CSAMGGYEQYF.

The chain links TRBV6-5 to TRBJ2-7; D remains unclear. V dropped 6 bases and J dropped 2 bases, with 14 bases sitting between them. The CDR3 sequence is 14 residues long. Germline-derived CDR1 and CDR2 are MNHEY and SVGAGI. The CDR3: CASSYRRGPYEQYF. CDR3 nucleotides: TGTGCCAGCAGCTACCGCCGAGGTCCCTACGAGCAGTACTTC.

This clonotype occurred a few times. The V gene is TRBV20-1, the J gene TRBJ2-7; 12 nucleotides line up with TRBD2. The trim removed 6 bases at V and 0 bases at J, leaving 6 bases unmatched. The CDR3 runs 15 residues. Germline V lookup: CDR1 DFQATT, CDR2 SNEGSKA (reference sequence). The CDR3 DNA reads TGCAGTGCACCGACTAGCGGGGGAACCTCCTACGAGCAGTACTTC. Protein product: CSAPTSGGTSYEQYF.